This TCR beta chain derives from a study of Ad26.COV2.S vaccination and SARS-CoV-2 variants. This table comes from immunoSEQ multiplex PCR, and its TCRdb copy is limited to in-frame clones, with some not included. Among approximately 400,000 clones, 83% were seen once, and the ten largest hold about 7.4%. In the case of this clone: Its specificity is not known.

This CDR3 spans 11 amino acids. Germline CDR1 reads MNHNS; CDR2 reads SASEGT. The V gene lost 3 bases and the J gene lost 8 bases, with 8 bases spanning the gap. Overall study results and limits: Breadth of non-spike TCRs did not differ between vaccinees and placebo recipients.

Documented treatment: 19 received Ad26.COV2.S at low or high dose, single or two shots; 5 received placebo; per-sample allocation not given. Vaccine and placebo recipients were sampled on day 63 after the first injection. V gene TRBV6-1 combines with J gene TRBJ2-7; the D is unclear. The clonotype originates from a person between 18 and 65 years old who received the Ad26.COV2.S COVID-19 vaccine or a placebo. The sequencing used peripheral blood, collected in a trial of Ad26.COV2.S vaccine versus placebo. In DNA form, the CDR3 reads TGTGCCAGCAGTGACCCCCCAAAGCAGTACTTC. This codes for CASSDPPKQYF.